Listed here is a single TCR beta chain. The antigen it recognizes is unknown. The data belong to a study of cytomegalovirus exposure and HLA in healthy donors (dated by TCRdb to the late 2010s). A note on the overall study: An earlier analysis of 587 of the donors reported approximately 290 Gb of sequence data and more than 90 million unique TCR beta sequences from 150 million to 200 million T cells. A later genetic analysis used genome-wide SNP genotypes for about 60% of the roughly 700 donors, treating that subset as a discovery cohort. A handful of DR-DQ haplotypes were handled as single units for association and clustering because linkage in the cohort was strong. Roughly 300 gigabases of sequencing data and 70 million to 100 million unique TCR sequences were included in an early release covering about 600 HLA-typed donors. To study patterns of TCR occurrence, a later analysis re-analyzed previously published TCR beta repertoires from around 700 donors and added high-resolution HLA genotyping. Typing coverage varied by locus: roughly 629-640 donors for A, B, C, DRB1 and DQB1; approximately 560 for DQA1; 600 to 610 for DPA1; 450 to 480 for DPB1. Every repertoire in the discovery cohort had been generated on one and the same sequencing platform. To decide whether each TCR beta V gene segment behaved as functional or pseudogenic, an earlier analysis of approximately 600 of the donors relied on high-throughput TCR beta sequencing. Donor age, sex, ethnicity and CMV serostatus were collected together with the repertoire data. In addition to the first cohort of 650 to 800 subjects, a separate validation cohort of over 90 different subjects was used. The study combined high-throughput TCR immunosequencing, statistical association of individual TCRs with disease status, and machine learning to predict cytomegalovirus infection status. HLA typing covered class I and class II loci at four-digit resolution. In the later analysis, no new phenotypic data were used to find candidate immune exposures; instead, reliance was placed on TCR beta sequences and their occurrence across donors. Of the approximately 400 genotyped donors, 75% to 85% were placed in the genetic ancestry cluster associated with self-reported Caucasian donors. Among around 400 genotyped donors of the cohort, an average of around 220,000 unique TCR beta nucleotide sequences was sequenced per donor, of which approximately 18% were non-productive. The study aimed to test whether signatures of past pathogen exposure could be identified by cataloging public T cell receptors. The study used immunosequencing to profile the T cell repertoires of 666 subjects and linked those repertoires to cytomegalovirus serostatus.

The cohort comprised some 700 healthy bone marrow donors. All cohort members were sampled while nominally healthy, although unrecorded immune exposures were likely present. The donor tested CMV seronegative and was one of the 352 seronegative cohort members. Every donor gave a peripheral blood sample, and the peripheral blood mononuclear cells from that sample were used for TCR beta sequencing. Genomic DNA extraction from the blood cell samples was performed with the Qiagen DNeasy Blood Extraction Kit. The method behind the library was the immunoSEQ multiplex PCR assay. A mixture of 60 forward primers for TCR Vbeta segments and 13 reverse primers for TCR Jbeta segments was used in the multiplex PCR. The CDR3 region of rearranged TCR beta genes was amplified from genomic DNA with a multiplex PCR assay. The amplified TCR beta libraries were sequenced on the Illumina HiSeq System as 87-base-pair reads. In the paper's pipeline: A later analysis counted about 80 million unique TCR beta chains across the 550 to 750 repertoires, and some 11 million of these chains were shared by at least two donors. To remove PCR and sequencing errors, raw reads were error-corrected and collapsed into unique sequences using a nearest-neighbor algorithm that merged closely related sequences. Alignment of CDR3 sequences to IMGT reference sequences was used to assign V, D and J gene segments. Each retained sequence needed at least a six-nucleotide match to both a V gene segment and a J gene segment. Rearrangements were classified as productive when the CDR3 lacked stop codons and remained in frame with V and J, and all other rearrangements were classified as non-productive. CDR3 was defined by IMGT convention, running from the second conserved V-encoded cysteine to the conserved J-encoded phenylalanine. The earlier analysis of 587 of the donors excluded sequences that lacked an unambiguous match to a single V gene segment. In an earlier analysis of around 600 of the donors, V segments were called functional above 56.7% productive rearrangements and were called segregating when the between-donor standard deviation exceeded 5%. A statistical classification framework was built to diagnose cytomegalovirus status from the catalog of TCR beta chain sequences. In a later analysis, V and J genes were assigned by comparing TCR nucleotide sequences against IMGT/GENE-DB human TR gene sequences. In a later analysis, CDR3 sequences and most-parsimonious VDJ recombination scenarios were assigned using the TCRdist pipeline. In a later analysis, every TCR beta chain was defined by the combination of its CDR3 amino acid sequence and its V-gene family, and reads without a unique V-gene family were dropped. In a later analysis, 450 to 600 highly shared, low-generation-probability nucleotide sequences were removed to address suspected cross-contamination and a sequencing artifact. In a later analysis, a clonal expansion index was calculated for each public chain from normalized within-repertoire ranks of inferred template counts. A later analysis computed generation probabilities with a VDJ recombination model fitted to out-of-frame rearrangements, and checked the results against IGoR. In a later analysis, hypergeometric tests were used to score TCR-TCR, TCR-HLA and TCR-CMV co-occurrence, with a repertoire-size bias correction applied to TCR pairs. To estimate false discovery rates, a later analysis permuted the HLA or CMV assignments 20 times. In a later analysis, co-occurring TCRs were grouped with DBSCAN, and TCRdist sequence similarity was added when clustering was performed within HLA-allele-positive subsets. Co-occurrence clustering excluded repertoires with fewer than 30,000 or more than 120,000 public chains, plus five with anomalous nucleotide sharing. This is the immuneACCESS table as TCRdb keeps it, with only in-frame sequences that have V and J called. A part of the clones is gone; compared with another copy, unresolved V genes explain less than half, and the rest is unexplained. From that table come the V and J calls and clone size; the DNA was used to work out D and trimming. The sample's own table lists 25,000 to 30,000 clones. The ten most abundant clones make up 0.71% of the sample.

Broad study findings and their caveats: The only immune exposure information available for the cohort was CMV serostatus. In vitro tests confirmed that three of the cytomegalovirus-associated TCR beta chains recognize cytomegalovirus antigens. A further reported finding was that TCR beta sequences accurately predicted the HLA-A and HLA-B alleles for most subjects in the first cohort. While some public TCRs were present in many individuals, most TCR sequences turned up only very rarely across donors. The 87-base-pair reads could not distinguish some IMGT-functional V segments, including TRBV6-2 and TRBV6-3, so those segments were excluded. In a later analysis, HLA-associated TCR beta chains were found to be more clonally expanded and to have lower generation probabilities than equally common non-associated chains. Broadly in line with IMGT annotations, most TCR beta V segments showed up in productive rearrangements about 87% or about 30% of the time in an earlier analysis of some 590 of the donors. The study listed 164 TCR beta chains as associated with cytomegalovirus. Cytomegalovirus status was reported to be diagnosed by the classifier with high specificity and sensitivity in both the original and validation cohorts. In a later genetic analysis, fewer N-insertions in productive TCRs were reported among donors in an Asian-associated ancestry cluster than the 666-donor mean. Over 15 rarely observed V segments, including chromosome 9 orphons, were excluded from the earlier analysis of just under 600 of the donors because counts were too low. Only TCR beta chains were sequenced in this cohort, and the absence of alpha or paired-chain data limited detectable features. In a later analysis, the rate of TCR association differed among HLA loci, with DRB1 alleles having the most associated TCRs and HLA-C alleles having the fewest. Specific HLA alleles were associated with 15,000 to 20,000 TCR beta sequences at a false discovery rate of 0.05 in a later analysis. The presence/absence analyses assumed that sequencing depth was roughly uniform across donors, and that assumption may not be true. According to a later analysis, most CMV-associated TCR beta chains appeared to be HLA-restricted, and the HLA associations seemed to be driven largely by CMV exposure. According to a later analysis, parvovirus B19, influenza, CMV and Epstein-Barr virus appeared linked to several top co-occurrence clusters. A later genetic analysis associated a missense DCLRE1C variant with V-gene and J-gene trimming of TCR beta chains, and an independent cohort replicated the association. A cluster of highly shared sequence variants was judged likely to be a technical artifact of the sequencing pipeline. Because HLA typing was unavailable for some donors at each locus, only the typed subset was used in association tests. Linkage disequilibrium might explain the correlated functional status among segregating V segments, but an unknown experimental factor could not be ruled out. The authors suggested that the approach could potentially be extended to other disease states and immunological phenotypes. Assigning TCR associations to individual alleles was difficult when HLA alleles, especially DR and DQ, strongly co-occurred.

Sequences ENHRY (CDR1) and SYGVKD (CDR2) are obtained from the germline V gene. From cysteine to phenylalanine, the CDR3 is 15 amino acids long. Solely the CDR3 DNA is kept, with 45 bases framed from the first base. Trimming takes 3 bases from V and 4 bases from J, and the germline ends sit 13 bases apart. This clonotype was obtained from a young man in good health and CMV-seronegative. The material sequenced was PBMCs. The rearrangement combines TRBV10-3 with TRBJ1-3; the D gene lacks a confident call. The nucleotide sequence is TGTGCCATCAGTGATTCGAGGGTAGGGGGAAACACCATATATTTT. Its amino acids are CAISDSRVGGNTIYF.